This passage covers 16 T cell receptor beta chains from one sample sequenced in a study of post-analysis software for immune sequencing data. The authors incorporated unique molecular identifiers into the TCR beta cDNA libraries. TCRdb called the PCR reads again in MiXCR, with one record for every CDR3 protein. The sample holds hundreds of thousands of distinct CDR3 sequences, 59% seen once. General observations from the study: Comparison of patients with controls showed about 5 TRBV segments more frequent in patients, TRBV5-6, TRBV5-1 and TRBV20-1 among them.

These receptors have no identified antigens. The specimen was blood. The receptors shown here come from a girl aged 2 to 10 with multiple sclerosis.

In this sample, this clonotype turned up a few times. The chain has TRBV20-1 and TRBJ2-3, with D perhaps being TRBD1 or TRBD2 (6 bases each). From germline, CDR1 is DFQATT and CDR2 SNEGSKA (reference sequence). Trimming took 3 bases from V and 3 from J, leaving 13 bases between them. The CDR3 covers 14 residues. CDR3 amino acids: CSARRGGRTDTQYF. The CDR3 DNA is TGCAGTGCTAGGAGAGGGGGGAGGACAGATACGCAGTATTTT.

This rearrangement joins TRBV9 to TRBJ2-4, with 9 bases matching TRBD2. The DNA end favors TRBJ2-7, so the J call may be wrong. This CDR3 contains 16 residues. Germline V gene lookup returns CDR1 SGDLS and CDR2 YYNGEE. The CDR3 DNA reads as TGTGCCAGCAGCGTATCGGGACTGGCGGGAGGGTACGAGCAGTACTTC. Translated: CASSVSGLAGGYEQYF.

The chain has TRBV12-3 or TRBV12-4 and TRBJ1-2; D might be TRBD1 (6 bases). Deletions cut 7 bases from V and 10 bases from J, with 13 bases between. The CDR3 has 11 residues. The DNA of the CDR3 is TGTGCCAGCACTGTCGGGGGCCTCTACACCTTC. It specifies CASTVGGLYTF.

V gene TRBV29-1 combines with J gene TRBJ1-2; the match to TRBD1 covers 7 bases. V trimming: 0 bases; J trimming: 9 bases; junction bases outside the gene matches: 4. From germline, CDR1 is SQVTM and CDR2 ANQGSEA. This CDR3 is built from 12 residues. CDR3: CSVEEGGRSYTF. CDR3 coding DNA: TGCAGCGTTGAAGAAGGGGGCCGAAGCTACACCTTC.

This rearrangement joins TRBV9 to TRBJ1-2, with 7 bases fitting TRBD1. V lost 3 bases and J lost 5; bases outside the gene matches: 7. The CDR3 length is 14 residues. Germline loops: CDR1 SGDLS, CDR2 YYNGEE. This CDR3 reads CASSANRGQYGYTF. Written as DNA, the CDR3 is TGTGCCAGCAGCGCAAACAGGGGCCAGTATGGCTACACCTTC.

This clonotype has only a few counts. The chain combines TRBV6-1 with TRBJ1-2; TRBD1 might be the D (5 bases). The CDR3 totals 16 residues. Between the trimmed V and J ends, which lost 2 bases and 6 bases, there was a span of 19 bases. In germline, CDR1 is MNHNS, CDR2 SASEGT. CDR3 sequence reads: CASSERGARVTNGYTF. The DNA of the CDR3 is TGTGCCAGCAGTGAACGTGGGGCGCGGGTAACTAATGGCTACACCTTC.

The chain uses TRBV7-9 and TRBJ1-5, with no clear D. This CDR3 has 13 amino acids. Germline CDR1 and CDR2: SEHNR and FQNEAQ (reference sequence). Trimming left V 5 bases short and J 5 bases short, with 10 bases between. CDR3 nucleotide sequence: TGTGCCAGCAGCGAAGACGGGGATCAGCCCCAGCATTTT. Translation: CASSEDGDQPQHF.

A remark on this clonotype: Mismatch with germline at one junction end may stem from a read error. The chain links TRBV12-3 or TRBV12-4 to TRBJ2-3; TRBD2 matches at 9 bases. This CDR3 is 14 amino acids long. CDR3 amino acids: CASSAGGDSDAQYF. CDR3 bases: TGTGCCAGCAGCGCGGGGGGGGATTCAGATGCGCAATATTTT.

CDR3 in DNA: TGTGCCAGCAGCTTATTGGGGGGGCAGGGGAGCTCTGGGGCCAACGTCCTGACTTTC. Translation: CASSLLGGQGSSGANVLTF. The rearrangement uses TRBV7-2 and TRBJ2-6; D is perhaps TRBD2 (7 bases). V lost 2 bases to trimming and J lost 0 bases, with 17 bases between them. Germline-derived CDR1 and CDR2 are SGHTA and FQGNSA. CDR3 length: 19 amino acids.

In this sample, this clonotype turned up a few times. This sequence joins TRBV20-1 and TRBJ2-4, with 14 bases that match TRBD2. The DNA end favors TRBJ2-7, so the J call may be wrong. CDR3 size: 19 residues. From germline, CDR1 is DFQATT and CDR2 SNEGSKA (reference sequence). CDR3 region: CSARSPTSGRVRFEDEQYF. In DNA, the CDR3 is TGCAGTGCTAGATCCCCGACTAGCGGGAGGGTCCGTTTCGAGGACGAGCAGTACTTC.

This clonotype was seen ten or more times. This chain's CDR3 is CASSLTGDTQYF. The CDR3 DNA reads TGTGCCAGCAGCTTAACCGGGGATACGCAGTATTTT. This sequence joins TRBV7-2 and TRBJ2-3; D is undetermined. V was shortened by 2 bases and J by 6 bases, with 6 bases between the two germline ends. This CDR3 spans 12 amino acids. Germline loops: CDR1 SGHTA, CDR2 FQGNSA.

The chain employs TRBV5-1 and TRBJ2-1; TRBD2 aligns across 10 bases. The CDR3 length is 18 residues. CDR1 SGHRS and CDR2 YFSETQ come from the germline V gene. The V gene end was trimmed by 3 bases and the J gene end by 10 bases; junction bases not matched to a gene: 19. For the CDR3, the DNA is TGCGCCAGCAGCTCCTCCCCTGCTGGGAGCGGGAGGGTTGGGGAGCAGTTCTTC. As protein: CASSSSPAGSGRVGEQFF. Together with reference TRBV5-1 and TRBJ2-1, the CDR3 gives the full variable domain: KAGVTQTPRYLIKTRGQQVTLSCSPISGHRSVSWYQQTPGQGLQFLFEYFSETQRNKGNFPGRFSGRQFSNSRSEMNVSTLELGDSALYLCASSSSPAGSGRVGEQFFGPGTRLTVL.

The chain links TRBV7-3 to TRBJ2-1, with no clear D. This CDR3 comprises 15 residues. Germline lookup yields CDR1 SGHTA and CDR2 FQGTGA. Deletions cut 1 base from V and 6 bases from J, with 13 bases between. CDR3 sequence: CASSLNTATGNEQFF. CDR3 DNA sequence: TGTGCCAGCAGCTTAAATACGGCGACCGGCAATGAGCAGTTCTTC.

The chain has TRBV29-1 and TRBJ2-1, with TRBD2 matching over 9 bases. The germline CDR1 and CDR2 sequences are SQVTM and ANQGSEA. There are 14 residues in the CDR3. The V segment lost 1 base and the J segment 4 bases; nucleotides outside the gene matches: 2. The CDR3 DNA is TGCAGCGTTGAAGGTCTAGCGGGGTACAATGAGCAGTTCTTC. This sequence encodes CSVEGLAGYNEQFF.

The rearrangement joins TRBV20-1 to TRBJ2-3, with D uncertain. Germline V lookup: CDR1 DFQATT, CDR2 SNEGSKA (reference sequence). The CDR3 covers 12 residues. With 5 bases removed from V and 4 bases from J, the gap between germline ends came to 10 bases. The CDR3 spells CSAPIAADTQYF. The CDR3 region has the DNA TGCAGTGCTCCCATCGCCGCAGATACGCAGTATTTT.

This clonotype turned up a few times. The chain links TRBV5-1 to TRBJ2-4; TRBD1 agrees at 9 bases. Gene TRBJ2-7 matches the end of the DNA better, so the J call may be wrong. This CDR3 has 15 amino acids. The germline V gene has CDR1 SGHRS and CDR2 YFSETQ. The DNA for the CDR3 is TGCGCCAGCAGCTTCACCCCGGGACAGGGTTACGAGCAGTACTTC. This sequence encodes CASSFTPGQGYEQYF.